Given below is one T cell receptor (beta chain) in context. Which antigen it targets is not known. Nothing much larger sits one base from this clone, and base qualities are not available. Whole blood was collected in K2EDTA tubes by collaborating institutions according to the institutions' own protocols. For TCRbeta analysis, collaborators shipped samples in one of three forms: frozen whole blood, isolated PBMCs, or DNA extracted from either of those sample types. Unmatched junction bases come to 7, with V trimmed by 2 bases and J by 6 bases. Including the terminal cysteine and phenylalanine, the CDR3 comprises 16 residues. CDR3 DNA only is kept here, 48 bases in frame from base 1. Taken from the germline V gene (reference sequence), the CDR1 and CDR2 loops are SGHNT and YYREEE. The entry originates in a study of blood T cell repertoires in COVID-19 (dated by TCRdb to 2020 to 2022). With respect to the entire study: Samples covering the acute and convalescent phases of COVID-19 were provided by collaborators in the United States, Italy and Spain. Nearly every sample came with metadata listing a de-identified subject ID, COVID-19 status, age in years and sex. Where HLA class I and class II types were available, the types were taken from metadata supplied by the sample provider, not from assay-based typing. Subjects who had been exposed to COVID-19, were actively infected with it, or had recovered from it provided the deeply sampled blood TCRbeta repertoires that made up the dataset. The repertoires were made available in a free public database intended to serve as a resource for research on the immune response to SARS-CoV-2. The samples were drawn from the first 160 participants of the ongoing ImmuneRACE study and from 950 to 1,500 subjects provided by 6 global collaborators. The prospective study material was composed of cDNA or gDNA derived from T cells, B-cell-depleted T cells, or PBMCs. Beyond this particular receptor, the publication reports: How much clinical and demographic metadata was included differed by source and by participant, and the metadata was provided uncurated.

TCRbeta CDR3 regions were amplified from genomic DNA by means of the immunoSEQ Assay, a bias-controlled multiplex PCR. The paper's data handling went like this. Within the assay, amplification of reference gene primers was used to estimate how many nucleated cells each sample contained. Sequence reads were collapsed and filtered to measure the absolute abundance of every unique TCRbeta CDR3 rearrangement. For each sample, productive Simpson clonality was calculated by taking the square root of Simpson's diversity index across productive rearrangements. TCRdb carries this immuneACCESS record with in-frame sequences only. Its versions omit some clonotypes, under half of them owing to an unresolved V gene in the studies checked, with the rest unexplained. V and J calls and clone size are those listed in that table; D and trimming were worked out from the DNA. The sample table records hundreds of thousands of clones; 87% of these occur just once. 3% of the sample comes from the top ten.

The rearranged segments are TRBV5-4 and TRBJ2-3; TRBD2 matches 12 bases in the middle. This TCR derives from a man aged 18-30 years with active or convalescent COVID-19. The sample taken for sequencing was peripheral blood. The nucleotide sequence is TGTGCCAGCAGCTTACTGTCTAGCGGGGGGGCGGATACGCAGTATTTT. It translates as CASSLLSSGGADTQYF. Reference TRBV5-4 and TRBJ2-3 proteins supply the regions before and after the CDR3; the full variable domain is: ETGVTQSPTHLIKTRGQQVTLRCSSQSGHNTVSWYQQALGQGPQFIFQYYREEENGRGNFPPRFSGLQFPNYSSELNVNALELDDSALYLCASSLLSSGGADTQYFGPGTRLTVL.